This entry lists 17 T cell receptor beta chains sequenced from one sample in a study of response to subunit inactivated influenza vaccine. TCRdb re-analysed the RT-PCR reads in MiXCR, keeping a single row per CDR3 protein. The sample shows 450,000 to 700,000 distinct CDR3 sequences, roughly 15% of them seen only once. The sample here was PBMCs from blood, taken less than 13 days after vaccination. Receptor source: a man in his fifties who received an inactivated influenza vaccine.

This clonotype was detected only a few times. In DNA form, the CDR3 reads TGTGCCAGCAGCATCGACAGGGAGAAATCCTACGAGCAGTACTTC. Translated: CASSIDREKSYEQYF. The chain recombines TRBV6-1 with TRBJ2-7; 7 positions agree with TRBD1. The CDR3 runs 15 residues. The J segment lost 1 base and the V segment lost 6 bases, leaving 9 bases of the junction unmatched. The V gene's germline CDR1 is MNHNS and CDR2 SASEGT.

This clonotype occurred a few times. The rearrangement joins TRBV5-1 to TRBJ2-5, with 8 positions matching TRBD2. With 1 base clipped from V and 1 base from J, the junction kept 6 bases outside the gene matches. The CDR3 runs 16 residues. Per the germline V gene, CDR1 is SGHRS and CDR2 is YFSETQ. The CDR3 spells CASSLSPSGSQETQYF. CDR3 coding DNA: TGCGCCAGCAGCTTGTCTCCTAGCGGGTCCCAAGAGACCCAGTACTTC.

This clonotype was recorded a few times. This chain connects TRBV4-3 to TRBJ2-7, with TRBD2 identical over 12 bases. V was clipped by 1 base and J by 5 bases; unmatched bases: 0. The CDR3 covers 14 residues. Germline V gene sequence: CDR1 LGHNA, CDR2 YSLEER. In DNA, the CDR3 is TGCGCCAGCAGCCAAGGACTAGCGGGAGACGAGCAGTACTTC. Its translation is CASSQGLAGDEQYF.

This clonotype was seen repeatedly, ten times or more. It is unclear where the CDR3 begins or ends on the DNA, so no DNA is shown, and the CDR3 is as TCRdb lists it. CDR3 in amino acids: CASSSSDSNQPQHF. This chain uses TRBV12-3 or TRBV12-4 with TRBJ1-5. The CDR3 adds up to 14 amino acids, both ends counted.

In this sample, this clonotype turned up a few times. V is TRBV11-2 and J is TRBJ2-3; weak D call: TRBD1 (6 bases). This CDR3 has 15 residues. Germline assignment: CDR1 SGHAT and CDR2 FQNNGV. Trimming left V 3 bases short and J 3 bases short, with 13 bases between. The chain's CDR3 is CASSFTGTLTDTQYF. CDR3 DNA: TGTGCCAGCAGCTTCACCGGGACATTAACAGATACGCAGTATTTT.

There are a few counts of this clonotype. The chain has TRBV11-1 and TRBJ2-7; D is tentatively TRBD1 or TRBD2 (5 bases each). V shed 8 bases and J shed 1 base, with 9 bases lying between them. Germline V gives CDR1 SGHAT, CDR2 FQDESV (reference sequence). This CDR3 is built from 12 residues. The DNA for the CDR3 is TGTGCCAGCGGGGACCTTTCCTACGAGCAGTACTTC. This gives the protein CASGDLSYEQYF.

The rearrangement uses TRBV4-3 and TRBJ2-7; a weak D match, TRBD1 (5 bases). Germline V gene data show CDR1 as LGHNA and CDR2 as YSLEER. This CDR3 is built from 16 residues. Trimming cost V 0 bases and J 5 bases, with 17 bases left between them. CDR3 coding DNA: TGCGCCAGCAGCCAAGATTCCCCAGTAGGGGCCGACGAGCAGTACTTC. Its translation is CASSQDSPVGADEQYF.

The chain uses TRBV5-1 and TRBJ2-2, with 9 bases identical to TRBD2. V lost 0 bases to trimming and J lost 3 bases; unmatched junction nucleotides: 9. This CDR3 is 18 amino acids long. CDR1 SGHRS and CDR2 YFSETQ come from the germline V gene. This CDR3 is CASSLDLAGGPHTGELFF. In DNA form, the CDR3 reads TGCGCCAGCAGCTTGGATTTGGCGGGGGGGCCCCACACCGGGGAGCTGTTTTTT.

This clonotype was seen a handful of times. The chain employs TRBV9 and TRBJ2-5; TRBD2 aligns across 7 bases. This CDR3 is built from 16 residues. Germline-derived CDR1 and CDR2 are SGDLS and YYNGEE. With 0 bases clipped from V and 2 bases from J, the junction kept 7 bases outside the gene matches. The CDR3 reads CASSVATGRAQETQYF. CDR3 in DNA: TGTGCCAGCAGCGTAGCTACTGGGAGGGCTCAAGAGACCCAGTACTTC.

This clonotype was found a few times. V usage is TRBV4-3 and J usage is TRBJ2-6, with a possible D match to TRBD1 (5 bases). The germline V gene has CDR1 LGHNA and CDR2 YSLEER. The CDR3 contains 17 residues. With 4 bases removed from V and 0 bases from J, the gap between germline ends came to 13 bases. The CDR3 region has the DNA TGCGCCAGCAGCCGAACGTCGACAGCCTCTGGGGCCAACGTCCTGACTTTC. Residues: CASSRTSTASGANVLTF.

This clonotype was seen more than once but under ten times. The chain recombines TRBV7-2 with TRBJ2-7; possible D gene TRBD2, 5 bases. Germline loops: CDR1 SGHTA, CDR2 FQGNSA. Trimming stripped 5 bases from V and 2 bases from J, with 16 bases between. This CDR3 has 15 residues. CDR3 sequence: CASSPSGSLTYEQYF. DNA for the CDR3: TGTGCCAGCAGCCCTAGTGGGAGTCTAACCTACGAGCAGTACTTC.

This chain uses TRBV4-2 with TRBJ2-7, with 7 bases fitting TRBD1. With 2 bases clipped from V and 6 bases from J, the junction kept 13 bases outside the gene matches. CDR1 and CDR2 from the germline V gene are LGHNA and YNFKEQ. This CDR3 spans 16 amino acids. DNA for the CDR3: TGTGCCAGCAGCCAACCAGACAGGGCCGGTGGCCTCGAGCAGTACTTC. Amino acid sequence: CASSQPDRAGGLEQYF.

This clonotype was detected only a few times. V is TRBV7-9 and J is TRBJ1-5; the D is unclear. The CDR3 length is 12 residues. V dropped 5 bases and J dropped 7 bases, with 9 bases sitting between them. From germline, CDR1 is SEHNR and CDR2 FQNEAQ (reference sequence). The CDR3 DNA reads TGTGCCAGCAGCCGTGCGGAACAGCCCCAGCATTTT. It translates to CASSRAEQPQHF.

Only a few counts were recorded for this clonotype. The chain employs TRBV7-9 and TRBJ2-2; D not certain. V was cut by 8 bases and J by 6 bases, with 13 bases left in between. This CDR3 contains 13 residues. In germline, CDR1 is SEHNR, CDR2 FQNEAQ (reference sequence). This CDR3 is CASCFLVAGELFF. The CDR3 nucleotides read TGTGCCAGCTGTTTCTTGGTAGCCGGGGAGCTGTTTTTT.

Only a few counts were recorded for this clonotype. The rearrangement links TRBV25-1 to TRBJ1-6; D possibly corresponds to TRBD1 (6 bases). The CDR3 runs 15 residues. Germline V gives CDR1 MGHDK, CDR2 SYGVNS. The V end was cut by 8 bases, the J end by 6 bases, with 17 bases between. DNA for the CDR3: TGTGCCAGCGGCGATAGGGGGGTTTTTAATTCACCCCTCCACTTT. Translation gives CASGDRGVFNSPLHF.

This sequence joins TRBV20-1 and TRBJ2-2, with D hard to call. V lost 3 bases to trimming and J lost 6 bases, with 11 bases between them. The CDR3 runs 13 residues. Germline CDR1 and CDR2: DFQATT and SNEGSKA (reference sequence). CDR3 sequence: CSASFFPSGELFF. The CDR3 nucleotides are TGCAGTGCTAGTTTTTTTCCGTCCGGGGAGCTGTTTTTT.

V gene TRBV6-1 combines with J gene TRBJ2-2, with 9 positions matching TRBD2. The germline gives CDR1 MNHNS, CDR2 SASEGT. J lost 6 bases, V lost 6 bases, and 5 bases had no gene match. This CDR3 contains 14 residues. The CDR3 DNA follows: TGTGCCAGCAGGCGGGAGGGCGACGCCGGGGAGCTGTTTTTT. It is translated as CASRREGDAGELFF.